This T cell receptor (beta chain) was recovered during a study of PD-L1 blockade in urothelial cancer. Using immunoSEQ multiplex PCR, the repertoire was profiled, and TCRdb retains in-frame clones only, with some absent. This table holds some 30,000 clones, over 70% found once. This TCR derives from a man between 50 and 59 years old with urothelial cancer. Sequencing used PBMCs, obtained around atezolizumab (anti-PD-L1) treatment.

CDR3 DNA sequence: TGTGCCAGCAGCTCCATCGACAGGGGGCAAGGGCAGTACTTC. This encodes CASSSIDRGQGQYF. The chain carries TRBV7-9 and TRBJ2-7, with 10 nucleotides matching TRBD1. In germline, CDR1 is SEHNR, CDR2 FQNEAQ (reference sequence). The CDR3 runs 14 residues. Losses at the gene ends were 4 bases for V and 9 bases for J; bases not matched to a gene: 9.